The 32 T cell receptor beta chains listed next were all sequenced from one sample in a study of beta chain features in type 1 diabetes (dated by TCRdb to the late 2010s). The paper's findings and limits, for the study overall: Type 1 diabetes patients showed a moderate but significant shortening of TCRB CDR3 length in all four CD4+ subsets.

Their target antigens are unknown. Libraries were prepared through the immunoSEQ multiplex PCR assay. The High Capacity cDNA Reverse Transcription Kit was used to reverse transcribe all of the isolated RNA, meaning that expressed TCRB transcripts were what got sequenced. TCRdb took this table from immuneACCESS and kept in-frame rearrangements with V and J called. Such tables lack part of the clones; where checked against another copy, unresolved V genes explain under half of the gap, and the rest is unexplained. This sample is represented by about 740,000 clones; around 15% of them were singletons. The ten top clones hold 0.02% to 0.025% of the sample. Sequencing used naive CD4+ T cells from blood. This specimen's cell subset or site label, per the study, means: true naive CD4+ T cells. Source of these receptors: a young man with type 1 diabetes.

This sequence joins TRBV6-5 and TRBJ2-3; D is undetermined. CDR3 length: 12 residues. Germline values: CDR1 MNHEY, CDR2 SVGAGI. With 1 base removed from V and 6 bases from J, the gap between germline ends came to 5 bases. The CDR3 spells CASSYLGDTQYF. The CDR3 nucleotides read TGTGCCAGCAGTTACTTAGGGGATACGCAGTATTTT.

In its sample, this clone was seen a few times. This sequence joins TRBV28 and TRBJ1-1; D is uncertain. Germline loops: CDR1 MDHEN, CDR2 SYDVKM. Trimming shortened V by 2 bases and J by 10 bases, and 11 bases separated the two germline ends. The CDR3 totals 12 residues. The CDR3 spells CASSLGALGAFF. The CDR3 DNA reads TGTGCCAGCAGTTTAGGAGCATTAGGAGCTTTCTTT.

The chain uses TRBV5-6 and TRBJ2-3; D might be TRBD1 (5 bases). Germline V lookup: CDR1 SGHDT, CDR2 YYEEEE. The V gene lost 0 bases and the J gene lost 0 bases, with 11 bases spanning the gap. This CDR3 has 16 amino acids. CDR3 protein: CASSLETDLSTDTQYF. CDR3 nucleotide sequence: TGTGCCAGCAGCTTGGAGACAGACCTCAGCACAGATACGCAGTATTTT.

This clone appeared a single time. The CDR3 DNA reads TGCGCCAGCAGCTTGGCGCGGCCAGCCCTGAGTGGTGAAAAACTGTTTTTT. Translation gives CASSLARPALSGEKLFF. J is TRBJ1-4 and V is TRBV5-1; D unclear. V was shortened by 0 bases and J by 7 bases, with 19 bases between the two germline ends. The CDR3 runs to 17 residues. Germline values: CDR1 SGHRS, CDR2 YFSETQ.

Only a few counts were recorded for this clone. This chain connects TRBV4-1 to TRBJ1-5; maybe TRBD1 (5 bases). The CDR3 runs to 17 residues. The germline gives CDR1 MGHRA, CDR2 YSYEKL. V lost 0 bases, J lost 4 bases, and 16 bases lay in between. CDR3 region: CASSQEGGARGNQPQHF. CDR3 DNA sequence: TGCGCCAGCAGCCAAGAGGGCGGGGCCCGTGGGAATCAGCCCCAGCATTTT.

This clone has more than one count but fewer than ten. The chain joins TRBV6-5 to TRBJ1-4; D remains ambiguous. Deletions cut 6 bases from V and 10 bases from J, with 12 bases between. This CDR3 has 12 residues. Germline V gene lookup returns CDR1 MNHEY and CDR2 SVGAGI. CDR3 residues: CASRMTTGKLFF. The CDR3 bases are TGTGCCAGCAGGATGACGACGGGAAAACTGTTTTTT.

This chain links TRBV19 with TRBJ2-7; D not resolved. The CDR3 runs to 13 residues. CDR1 and CDR2 from the germline V gene are LNHDA and SQIVND (reference sequence). Trimming removed 6 bases from V and 2 bases from J, with 11 bases in between. This chain's CDR3 is CASSPEPPYEQYF. The CDR3 DNA reads as TGTGCCAGTAGCCCCGAGCCCCCCTACGAGCAGTACTTC.

Turning to this clone: Additional DNA sequences in this sample encode the identical CDR3. The chain recombines TRBV30 with TRBJ1-5; D unclear. This CDR3 comprises 12 residues. Germline CDR1 and CDR2: GTSNPN and SVGIG (reference sequence). Trimming left V 2 bases short and J 2 bases short, with 4 bases between. DNA for the CDR3: TGTGCCTGGAGTCGGGGCAATCAGCCCCAGCATTTT. It specifies CAWSRGNQPQHF.

This clone was picked up a small number of times. The V and J genes are TRBV2 and TRBJ1-2; TRBD1 is a possible D gene (6 bases). Germline V CDR1 and CDR2: SNHLY, FYNNEI. Trimming cost V 8 bases and J 7 bases, with 11 bases left between them. The CDR3 is 11 residues long. CDR3 loop: CASPGGGGYTF. DNA of the CDR3: TGTGCCAGCCCGGGGGGCGGTGGCTACACCTTC. Looking up the rest from reference TRBV2 and TRBJ1-2 gives the full variable domain: EPEVTQTPSHQVTQMGQEVILRCVPISNHLYFYWYRQILGQKVEFLVSFYNNEISEKSEIFDDQFSVERPDGSNFTLKIRSTKLEDSAMYFCASPGGGGYTFGSGTRLTVV.

The rearrangement uses TRBV4-1 and TRBJ1-6; TRBD1 matches at 12 bases. Germline V gene data show CDR1 as MGHRA and CDR2 as YSYEKL. This CDR3 comprises 15 residues. V gave up 0 bases and J gave up 10 bases; unmatched junction bases: 1. The CDR3 spells CASSQEGQGASPLHF. The CDR3 DNA sequence: TGCGCCAGCAGCCAAGAGGGACAGGGGGCATCACCCCTCCACTTT.

This clone was detected once. The chain has TRBV6-5 and TRBJ1-2, with a weak D call TRBD1 (5 bases). The CDR3 has 15 residues. Germline V gene lookup returns CDR1 MNHEY and CDR2 SVGAGI. V lost 6 bases, J lost 5 bases, and 19 bases lay in between. CDR3 loop: CASSRMGEGLYGYTF. The CDR3 DNA is TGTGCCAGCAGCCGCATGGGCGAGGGGCTTTATGGCTACACCTTC.

Only a few counts were recorded for this clone. The V and J genes are TRBV30 and TRBJ2-5, with 9 nucleotides matching TRBD1. Germline values: CDR1 GTSNPN, CDR2 SVGIG (reference sequence). Trimming cost V 1 base and J 5 bases; bases outside gene matches: 5. This CDR3 region has 14 residues. CDR3 bases: TGTGCCTGGAGTGCTACAGGGGGCGGTGAGACCCAGTACTTC. Protein product: CAWSATGGGETQYF.

The chain has TRBV10-3 and TRBJ2-3; TRBD1 or TRBD2 may be the D gene (5 bases each). V was trimmed by 4 bases and J by 0 bases, leaving 8 bases between them. There are 14 residues in the CDR3. CDR1 is ENHRY and CDR2 is SYGVKD in the germline V gene. CDR3 protein: CAISVEGSTDTQYF. For the CDR3, the DNA is TGTGCCATCAGTGTAGAGGGGAGCACAGATACGCAGTATTTT.

This clone was found a few times. Here the CDR3 reads CASSLAGAGLDTQYF. In DNA form, the CDR3 reads TGTGCCAGCAGCTTAGCGGGAGCGGGCCTGGATACGCAGTATTTT. The chain joins TRBV7-2 to TRBJ2-3, with a possible D match to TRBD2 (6 bases). V was shortened by 0 bases and J by 6 bases, with 13 bases between the two germline ends. The germline V gene has CDR1 SGHTA and CDR2 FQGNSA. This CDR3 comprises 15 residues.

The chain employs TRBV6-5 and TRBJ2-1; D is possibly TRBD1 or TRBD2 (5 bases each). This CDR3 is built from 15 residues. V lost 6 bases, J lost 0 bases, and 12 bases lay in between. The germline gives CDR1 MNHEY, CDR2 SVGAGI. CDR3 residues: CASRGRPSSYNEQFF. The DNA for the CDR3 is TGTGCCAGCAGGGGACGGCCGAGCTCCTACAATGAGCAGTTCTTC.

This clone was seen more than once but under ten times. The chain links TRBV28 to TRBJ1-5, with 8 bases fitting TRBD1. V was clipped by 1 base and J by 6 bases; unmatched bases: 2. Germline CDR1 and CDR2: MDHEN and SYDVKM. This CDR3 is built from 14 residues. The CDR3 region has the DNA TGTGCCAGCAGTTTATCAGGGGGCGGTCAGCCCCAGCATTTT. Its protein product is CASSLSGGGQPQHF.

As for this clone: Other DNA sequences in the same sample also yield this CDR3. This CDR3 is CASSQGLGYTF. The CDR3 bases are TGTGCCAGCAGCCAGGGCCTTGGCTACACCTTC. The chain joins TRBV14 to TRBJ1-2; no clear D gene. The CDR3 is 11 residues long. Germline values: CDR1 SGHDN, CDR2 FVKESK. Deletions cut 3 bases from V and 7 bases from J, with 6 bases between.

This clone was observed a handful of times. The chain carries TRBV29-1 and TRBJ1-2; TRBD1 agrees at 8 bases. Trimming at V came to 4 bases and at J to 0 bases, leaving 4 bases not matched to a gene. The CDR3 has 14 amino acids. Germline CDR1 is SQVTM and CDR2 is ANQGSEA. CDR3 in amino acids: CSVGQGPSNYGYTF. Written as DNA, the CDR3 is TGCAGCGTTGGACAGGGGCCCTCTAACTATGGCTACACCTTC.

In its sample, this clone was seen a few times. V usage is TRBV27 and J usage is TRBJ2-4; a weak D match, TRBD1 (5 bases). The V gene's germline CDR1 is MNHEY and CDR2 SMNVEV (reference sequence). The CDR3 runs to 13 residues. Trimming removed 6 bases at V and 5 bases at J, with 11 bases between. CDR3 nucleotides: TGTGCCAGCAGGAAGGGGTCGGAAAACATTCAGTACTTC. Protein product: CASRKGSENIQYF.

This clone was seen a handful of times. The J gene is TRBJ1-4, the V gene TRBV5-4; tentative D call: TRBD1 (5 bases). Germline V gene data show CDR1 as SGHNT and CDR2 as YYREEE (reference sequence). Trimming stripped 1 base from V and 8 bases from J, with 18 bases between. This CDR3 contains 16 residues. CDR3 nucleotide sequence: TGTGCCAGCAGCTTGAGGTCAGGCAGGGAAAGGGAAAAACTGTTTTTT. Translation: CASSLRSGREREKLFF.

V is TRBV29-1 and J is TRBJ2-5; D ambiguous. The CDR3 loop spans 12 amino acids. V lost 3 bases and J lost 2, with 7 bases in between. Germline CDR1 and CDR2: SQVTM and ANQGSEA. CDR3: CSVDVGQETQYF. CDR3 nucleotides: TGCAGCGTTGATGTGGGTCAAGAGACCCAGTACTTC.

The chain uses TRBV29-1 and TRBJ1-1; TRBD1 matches at 7 bases. Germline V gene data show CDR1 as SQVTM and CDR2 as ANQGSEA. The CDR3 extends over 14 amino acids. Losses at the gene ends were 6 bases for V and 4 bases for J; bases not matched to a gene: 11. The CDR3 protein is CSVAPQGKSTEAFF. The CDR3 region has the DNA TGCAGCGTCGCTCCACAGGGGAAATCCACTGAAGCTTTCTTT. Variable domain in full (rest from reference TRBV29-1 and TRBJ1-1): SAVISQKPSRDICQRGTSLTIQCQVDSQVTMMFWYRQQPGQSLTLIATANQGSEATYESGFVIDKFPISRPNLTFSTLTVSNMSPEDSSIYLCSVAPQGKSTEAFFGQGTRLTVV.

The chain recombines TRBV11-2 with TRBJ1-1; D unclear. CDR3 length: 14 residues. The V gene lost 5 bases and the J gene lost 1 base, with 11 bases spanning the gap. The germline gives CDR1 SGHAT, CDR2 FQNNGV. The CDR3 spells CASSPRTQNTEAFF. The CDR3 DNA follows: TGTGCCAGCAGCCCGAGGACGCAGAACACTGAAGCTTTCTTT.

The chain joins TRBV7-9 to TRBJ2-1, with D possibly TRBD1 on 6 matching bases. V lost 1 base to trimming and J lost 7 bases, with 14 bases between them. CDR1 and CDR2 from the germline V gene are SEHNR and FQNEAQ (reference sequence). The CDR3 covers 15 residues. CDR3 sequence (DNA): TGTGCCAGCAGCTTAGGACAGGCCCCGGGGAATGAGCAGTTCTTC. Amino acid sequence: CASSLGQAPGNEQFF.

This clone was seen a few times. The chain has TRBV7-8 and TRBJ1-2; D gene uncertain. The ends were cut back, 5 bases at V and 5 bases at J, with 12 bases in the middle. Per germline, CDR1 SGHVS and CDR2 FQNEAQ. CDR3 length: 13 residues. The CDR3 DNA is TGTGCCAGCAGCGCCACAGTCCCGTATGGCTACACCTTC. Translating it yields CASSATVPYGYTF.

This clone came up a few times. V gene TRBV7-9 combines with J gene TRBJ2-5; no firm D call. V gave up 5 bases and J gave up 1 base, with 5 bases separating them. The CDR3 spans 12 residues. CDR1 SEHNR and CDR2 FQNEAQ come from the germline V gene (reference sequence). The CDR3 DNA sequence: TGTGCCAGCAGCCCGCCCCAAGAGACCCAGTACTTC. It codes for CASSPPQETQYF.

V is TRBV11-3 and J is TRBJ2-3, with a weak D call TRBD2 (6 bases). With 0 bases removed from V and 4 bases from J, the gap between germline ends came to 11 bases. The CDR3 runs 15 residues. In germline, CDR1 is SGHNT, CDR2 YENEEA. CDR3 protein: CASSLEEGSSDTQYF. The DNA of the CDR3 is TGTGCCAGCAGCTTAGAGGAGGGGTCGTCAGATACGCAGTATTTT.

J is TRBJ2-1 and V is TRBV19; 9 nucleotides line up with TRBD1. This CDR3 is built from 15 residues. CDR1 and CDR2 from the germline V gene are LNHDA and SQIVND (reference sequence). V shed 6 bases and J 3 bases; nucleotides not matched to a gene: 6. CDR3 nucleotide sequence: TGTGCCAGTAGGGGGACAGGGACCTACTACAATGAGCAGTTCTTC. Protein: CASRGTGTYYNEQFF.

This sequence joins TRBV27 and TRBJ2-5, with TRBD1 identical over 7 bases. The V segment lost 6 bases and the J segment 4 bases; nucleotides outside the gene matches: 5. The CDR3 loop spans 13 amino acids. Per the germline V gene, CDR1 is MNHEY and CDR2 is SMNVEV (reference sequence). This CDR3 reads CASRTTGLETQYF. The CDR3 region has the DNA TGTGCCAGCAGGACGACAGGGTTAGAGACCCAGTACTTC.

This clone was counted between two and nine times. The J gene is TRBJ2-7, the V gene TRBV2, with a tentative D call TRBD2 (5 bases). Trimming left V 5 bases short and J 6 bases short, with 8 bases between. CDR1 is SNHLY, CDR2 FYNNEI, per germline. The CDR3 consists of 11 residues. CDR3 residues: CASSTRGEQYF. The DNA for the CDR3 is TGTGCCAGCAGTACCCGGGGCGAGCAGTACTTC.

This clone has a handful of counts. V and J are TRBV10-1 and TRBJ2-7; 7 positions agree with TRBD2. The length of the CDR3 is 16 residues. V dropped 4 bases and J dropped 5; count of bases not matched to a gene: 14. Germline lookup yields CDR1 WNHNN and CDR2 SYGVQD (reference sequence). The CDR3 region is CASSGGGLGPRNEQYF. The CDR3 DNA reads TGCGCCAGCAGTGGTGGAGGACTAGGCCCTCGGAACGAGCAGTACTTC.

V usage is TRBV30 and J usage is TRBJ1-3; D is unclear. CDR3 size: 14 residues. Germline V gene sequence: CDR1 GTSNPN, CDR2 SVGIG (reference sequence). V lost 4 bases and J 2 bases, leaving 12 bases between the germline ends. This chain's CDR3 is CAWTNMPTGNTIYF. CDR3 coding DNA: TGTGCCTGGACCAACATGCCGACTGGAAACACCATATATTTT.